The rows below give T cell receptor beta chains drawn from one sample of a study of T cell clones after liver transplantation. Sequencing was performed with immunoSEQ multiplex PCR; in TCRdb, only in-frame clones are kept and a portion is missing. The repertoire holds tens of thousands of clones, with over 60% as singletons. Sequenced material: CD4+ T cells from blood, taken at the 22-month timepoint. The receptor source for this set is a human patient who received a liver transplant. Some T cells may be provided by the graft donor. CDR3s include the opening cysteine and the closing phenylalanine or tryptophan. Each record gives: clone size, D gene, J gene, V gene, CDR3 protein, CDR3 DNA. D genes are given only for firm matches. Where a row states a size, it is once, few, many or the class of an expanded clone; other rows omit it.

size: NA
D: TRBD1
J: TRBJ1-5
V: TRBV19
CDR3: CASRGTGGQPQHF
DNA: TGTGCCAGTAGGGGGACAGGGGGGCAGCCCCAGCATTTT

size: NA
D: NA
J: TRBJ1-4
V: TRBV2
CDR3: CASSEHGGEKLFF
DNA: TGTGCCAGCAGTGAGCATGGGGGTGAAAAACTGTTTTTT

size: NA
D: TRBD1
J: TRBJ1-1
V: TRBV5-1
CDR3: CASSWTGMNTEAFF
DNA: TGCGCCAGCAGCTGGACAGGGATGAACACTGAAGCTTTCTTT

size: NA
D: TRBD1
J: TRBJ1-2
V: TRBV6-1
CDR3: CATRDRGRRGYTF
DNA: TGTGCCACCAGGGACAGGGGGCGAAGGGGCTACACCTTC

size: NA
D: NA
J: TRBJ2-2
V: TRBV10-1
CDR3: CASSESRGGHTGELFF
DNA: TGCGCCAGCAGTGAGTCGAGAGGGGGTCACACCGGGGAGCTGTTTTTT

size: NA
D: NA
J: TRBJ2-1
V: TRBV5-4
CDR3: CASSPLGAHNEQFF
DNA: TGTGCCAGCAGCCCCCTCGGGGCGCACAATGAGCAGTTCTTC

size: NA
D: NA
J: TRBJ1-1
V: TRBV5-4
CDR3: CASSLQQGSTEAFF
DNA: TGTGCCAGCAGCTTGCAACAGGGAAGCACTGAAGCTTTCTTT

size: NA
D: NA
J: TRBJ1-1
V: TRBV10-1
CDR3: CASVKPLNSNTEAFF
DNA: TGCGCCAGCGTTAAGCCCCTTAACTCGAACACTGAAGCTTTCTTT

size: NA
D: TRBD1
J: TRBJ2-7
V: TRBV6-5
CDR3: CASSYYRGEQYF
DNA: TGTGCCAGCAGTTATTACAGGGGCGAGCAGTACTTC

size: NA
D: TRBD1
J: TRBJ2-2
V: TRBV2
CDR3: CASSDPGDRGRRDDQIGELFF
DNA: TGTGCCAGCAGTGATCCAGGGGACAGGGGGCGAAGAGACGATCAGATCGGGGAGCTGTTTTTT

size: few
D: TRBD1
J: TRBJ1-2
V: TRBV5-1
CDR3: CASSRTGQGNYGYTF
DNA: TGCGCCAGCAGCAGGACAGGACAGGGGAACTATGGCTACACCTTC

size: NA
D: TRBD2
J: TRBJ2-1
V: TRBV6-5
CDR3: CASSYSGSGGAGEQFF
DNA: TGTGCCAGCAGTTACTCGGGTAGCGGGGGGGCCGGTGAGCAGTTCTTC

size: few
D: TRBD1
J: TRBJ1-2
V: TRBV19
CDR3: CATGQNYGYTF
DNA: TGTGCCACGGGACAGAACTATGGCTACACCTTC

size: NA
D: NA
J: TRBJ2-7
V: TRBV7-9
CDR3: CASSQDLKVTYEQYF
DNA: TGTGCCAGCAGCCAAGATCTTAAAGTGACCTACGAGCAGTACTTC

size: NA
D: NA
J: TRBJ2-4
V: TRBV2
CDR3: CASSEAGERENIQYF
DNA: TGTGCCAGCAGTGAAGCGGGGGAAAGAGAAAACATTCAGTACTTC

size: NA
D: NA
J: TRBJ2-3
V: TRBV7-9
CDR3: CASSLVLVGTQYF
DNA: TGTGCCAGCAGCTTAGTGCTAGTGGGTACGCAGTATTTT

size: NA
D: NA
J: TRBJ1-5
V: TRBV15
CDR3: CATSRDIGQPQHF
DNA: TGTGCCACCAGCAGAGATATAGGTCAGCCCCAGCATTTT

size: NA
D: NA
J: TRBJ2-3
V: TRBV7-9
CDR3: CASSLELDGTDTQYF
DNA: TGTGCCAGCAGCTTAGAATTAGACGGCACAGATACGCAGTATTTT

size: NA
D: TRBD1
J: TRBJ2-3
V: TRBV5-1
CDR3: CASSGQGADTQYF
DNA: TGCGCCAGCAGCGGACAGGGGGCAGATACGCAGTATTTT

size: NA
D: TRBD1
J: TRBJ2-5
V: TRBV4-1
CDR3: CASSQDWGQQETQYF
DNA: TGCGCCAGCAGCCAAGATTGGGGACAGCAAGAGACCCAGTACTTC

size: medium-sized
D: TRBD2
J: TRBJ2-2
V: TRBV28
CDR3: CASRTSGGLGTGELFF
DNA: TGTGCCAGCAGGACTAGCGGGGGCCTAGGGACCGGGGAGCTGTTTTTT

size: few
D: NA
J: TRBJ2-3
V: TRBV7-9
CDR3: CASSPSGGADTQYF
DNA: TGTGCCAGCAGCCCTTCCGGAGGGGCAGATACGCAGTATTTT

size: NA
D: NA
J: TRBJ1-2
V: TRBV7-9
CDR3: CASSLGQEYGYTF
DNA: TGTGCCAGCAGCTTAGGGCAGGAATATGGCTACACCTTC

size: NA
D: TRBD1
J: TRBJ1-1
V: TRBV6-1
CDR3: CASRHQDRGGEAFF
DNA: TGTGCCAGCAGACACCAGGACAGGGGGGGTGAAGCTTTCTTT

size: NA
D: NA
J: TRBJ1-2
V: TRBV6-5
CDR3: CASSSAPHYGYTF
DNA: TGTGCCAGCAGTTCCGCCCCGCACTATGGCTACACCTTC

size: NA
D: NA
J: TRBJ1-1
V: TRBV2
CDR3: CASCAREGTEAFF
DNA: TGTGCCAGCTGCGCCAGGGAGGGCACTGAAGCTTTCTTT

size: NA
D: NA
J: TRBJ1-1
V: TRBV28
CDR3: CASSLLTAPGAFF
DNA: TGTGCCAGCAGTTTATTAACCGCTCCGGGGGCTTTCTTT

size: NA
D: NA
J: TRBJ2-3
V: TRBV15
CDR3: CAIPSRDLGSTDTQYF
DNA: TGTGCCATCCCCTCTCGGGACCTAGGAAGCACAGATACGCAGTATTTT

size: many
D: NA
J: TRBJ1-5
V: TRBV2
CDR3: CASMFSWGAQPQHF
DNA: TGTGCCAGCATGTTTTCTTGGGGAGCTCAGCCCCAGCATTTT

size: once
D: TRBD1
J: TRBJ1-2
V: TRBV4-2
CDR3: CASSQEEGAYYGYTF
DNA: TGTGCCAGCAGCCAAGAAGAGGGGGCTTATTATGGCTACACCTTC

size: NA
D: NA
J: TRBJ2-1
V: TRBV4-1
CDR3: CASSQDRESRPGLDEQFF
DNA: TGCGCCAGCAGCCAAGATCGGGAATCGAGACCGGGTTTGGATGAGCAGTTCTTC

size: NA
D: TRBD2
J: TRBJ2-3
V: TRBV6-1
CDR3: CASSGGLGLSDTQYF
DNA: TGTGCCAGCAGTGGGGGACTAGGATTATCAGATACGCAGTATTTT

size: NA
D: NA
J: TRBJ1-6
V: TRBV6-5
CDR3: CASSYSYSYNSPLHF
DNA: TGTGCCAGCAGTTACTCGTACAGCTATAATTCACCCCTCCACTTT

size: NA
D: NA
J: TRBJ1-2
V: TRBV29-1
CDR3: CSVDWAGNYGYTF
DNA: TGCAGCGTTGACTGGGCAGGGAACTATGGCTACACCTTC

size: NA
D: NA
J: TRBJ1-6
V: TRBV28
CDR3: CASRPTGSSYNSPLHF
DNA: TGTGCCAGCAGACCTACAGGGAGCTCCTATAATTCACCCCTCCACTTT

size: NA
D: NA
J: TRBJ2-7
V: TRBV5-6
CDR3: CASSREGAGVREQYF
DNA: TGTGCCAGCAGCCGGGAGGGGGCAGGGGTGAGGGAGCAGTACTTC

size: NA
D: NA
J: TRBJ1-6
V: TRBV19
CDR3: CASSGDWASPLHF
DNA: TGTGCCAGTAGTGGGGATTGGGCTTCACCCCTCCACTTT

size: NA
D: NA
J: TRBJ2-1
V: TRBV7-2
CDR3: CASSLTRYNEQFF
DNA: TGTGCCAGCAGCTTAACCCGCTACAATGAGCAGTTCTTC

size: few
D: NA
J: TRBJ1-1
V: TRBV18
CDR3: CASSPPIAGTPEAFF
DNA: TGTGCCAGCTCACCACCGATCGCGGGGACCCCTGAAGCTTTCTTT

size: NA
D: TRBD1
J: TRBJ1-2
V: TRBV28
CDR3: CASSTYRGGSNGYTF
DNA: TGTGCCAGCAGTACCTACAGGGGGGGTTCGAATGGCTACACCTTC

size: once
D: NA
J: TRBJ1-3
V: TRBV7-6
CDR3: CASSLEWPRASYGNTIYF
DNA: TGTGCCAGCAGCTTAGAATGGCCGAGGGCGTCTTATGGAAACACCATATATTTT

size: NA
D: NA
J: TRBJ2-3
V: TRBV6-4
CDR3: CASSATGRIDTQYF
DNA: TGTGCCAGCAGTGCGACAGGGAGGATTGATACGCAGTATTTT

size: NA
D: NA
J: TRBJ2-1
V: TRBV5-1
CDR3: CASRPTSSEQFF
DNA: TGCGCCAGCCGCCCTACTAGCTCCGAGCAGTTCTTC

size: NA
D: TRBD2
J: TRBJ2-3
V: TRBV15
CDR3: CATSSNSGGYTQYF
DNA: TGTGCCACCAGCAGTAATAGCGGGGGGTATACGCAGTATTTT

size: NA
D: NA
J: TRBJ1-3
V: TRBV6-5
CDR3: CASSRQVFSGNTIYF
DNA: TGTGCCAGCAGCCGACAGGTCTTCTCTGGAAACACCATATATTTT

size: NA
D: NA
J: TRBJ1-5
V: TRBV6-1
CDR3: CASSELGYGDQPQHF
DNA: TGTGCCAGCAGTGAATTGGGTTATGGGGATCAGCCCCAGCATTTT

size: NA
D: TRBD2
J: TRBJ2-3
V: TRBV29-1
CDR3: CSVEVSGVDTQYF
DNA: TGCAGCGTTGAAGTTAGCGGGGTAGATACGCAGTATTTT

size: few
D: NA
J: TRBJ2-7
V: TRBV27
CDR3: CASSHNRDISYEQYF
DNA: TGTGCCAGCAGCCACAACCGGGACATATCCTACGAGCAGTACTTC

size: NA
D: TRBD1
J: TRBJ2-7
V: TRBV25-1
CDR3: CASSESRQGAYEQYF
DNA: TGTGCCAGCAGTGAATCAAGACAGGGAGCCTACGAGCAGTACTTC

size: once
D: NA
J: TRBJ2-7
V: TRBV6-1
CDR3: CASREQVNEQYF
DNA: TGTGCCAGCAGAGAGCAGGTGAACGAGCAGTACTTC

size: NA
D: NA
J: TRBJ1-5
V: TRBV7-9
CDR3: CASSSLANQPQHF
DNA: TGTGCCAGCAGCTCTTTAGCCAATCAGCCCCAGCATTTT

size: NA
D: NA
J: TRBJ1-3
V: TRBV6-5
CDR3: CASSYSYSGNTIYF
DNA: TGTGCCAGCAGTTACTCTTACTCTGGAAACACCATATATTTT